This T cell receptor (beta chain) came from a study of T cells after yellow fever vaccination. Notes on the study in general: Clones that expanded after primary vaccination mostly reappeared after the booster (just under 98% CD4, around 87% CD8). The study noted that FACS-sorted repertoires could contain abundant clonotypes contaminating from the bulk population.

TCRdb re-called the 5' RACE reads with MiXCR, one entry per CDR3 protein. The table records about 350,000 distinct CDR3 sequences, around 10% of them present only once. As to this clonotype: What it recognizes is unknown.

The source material was PBMCs, sampled on the day of the first yellow fever vaccination. This sequence was found in a man younger than 35 who received the YFV17D yellow fever vaccine.

Written as DNA, the CDR3 is TGTGCCAGCAGTGTCGTAGGCGGTGGCACAGATACGCAGTATTTT. This gives the protein CASSVVGGGTDTQYF. V and J are TRBV2 and TRBJ2-3; D is unresolved. There are 15 residues in the CDR3. Trimming shortened V by 4 bases and J by 1 base, and 12 bases separated the two germline ends. In germline, CDR1 is SNHLY, CDR2 FYNNEI.